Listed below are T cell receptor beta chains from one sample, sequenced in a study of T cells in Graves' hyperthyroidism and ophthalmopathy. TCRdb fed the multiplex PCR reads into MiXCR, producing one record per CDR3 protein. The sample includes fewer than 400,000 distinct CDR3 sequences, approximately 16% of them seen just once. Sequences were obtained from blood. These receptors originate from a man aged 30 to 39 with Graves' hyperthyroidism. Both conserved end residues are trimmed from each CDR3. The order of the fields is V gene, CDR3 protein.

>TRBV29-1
GVEGTSGSVETQY
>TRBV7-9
ASSPGPRAEAF
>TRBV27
ASSLTRRWDYEQY
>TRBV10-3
ASGVSGENEQF
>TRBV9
ASRSGLHGYT
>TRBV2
ASVDFPRVGAF
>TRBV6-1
ASSPGRAAYNEQF
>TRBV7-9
ASSRGGGTEAF
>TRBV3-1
ASSQLSGRTF
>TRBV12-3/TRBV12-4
ASRGRSYGYT
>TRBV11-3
ASRPTPGQGGEQY
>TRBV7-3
ASSPQGGRASEQF
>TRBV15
ATSRDIGDRPQH
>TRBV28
ASSLGLAGIDEQF
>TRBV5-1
ARVNQPQH
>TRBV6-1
ASSSADSPLH
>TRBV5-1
ASRSQGAVETQY
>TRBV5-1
ATPSWPSHEQY
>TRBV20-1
SARQGALAKNIQY
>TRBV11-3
ASSLGGTVSEKLF
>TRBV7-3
ASSPSAATDTQY
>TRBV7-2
ASSLVESSYNEQF
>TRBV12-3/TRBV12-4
ASTPGQTNTEAF
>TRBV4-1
ASSPGQGRLAYEQY
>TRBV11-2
ASSLENPGQGVYEQY
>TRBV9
ASSVSPNQGVGNSPLH
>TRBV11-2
ASSWGTGVNEQF